The clone carrying this T cell receptor (beta chain) has a count of ten or more. Its antigen is undetermined. The data derive from a study of CD8 T cells in ankylosing spondylitis. Study results and limitations: A TCR beta motif of eight highly homologous variants appeared characteristic of ankylosing spondylitis blood. Significant enrichment of disease-linked clones was reportedly seen in matched ankylosing spondylitis synovial fluid. Researchers report that disease-linked clones proved CD8+ and relatively rare in peripheral blood.

V lost 4 bases to trimming and J lost 0 bases, with 13 bases between them. CDR1 and CDR2 (germline): SGDLS, YYNGEE. This CDR3 has 15 residues. The TCR beta libraries were generated through quantitative 5'-RACE incorporating molecular barcodes. TCRdb re-called the 5' RACE reads with MiXCR, one entry per CDR3 protein. The data contain roughly 160,000 distinct CDR3 sequences, approximately 10% of them singletons. The sequenced sample was blood, either unsorted or a sorted T cell fraction (not recorded which). This chain links TRBV9 with TRBJ1-1; a weak D match, TRBD1 (5 bases). The TCR comes from a female donor with ankylosing spondylitis or in good health (not recorded which). The CDR3 is CASSPAGGMNTEAFF. CDR3 DNA: TGTGCCAGCAGCCCGGCTGGGGGGATGAACACTGAAGCTTTCTTT.